The entry that follows covers one T cell receptor beta chain sequence. Antigen specificity is unknown. TCRdb independently ran MiXCR on the 5' RACE reads; one entry per CDR3 protein. This sample carries 220,000 or so distinct CDR3 sequences, about a sixth of them seen once, and the ten largest clones take under 55%. This CDR3 comprises 17 residues. The trim removed 7 bases at V and 1 base at J, leaving 11 bases unmatched. This specimen comes from a study of CD8 T cells in ankylosing spondylitis. Overall study results and limits: The study identified a TCR beta motif of roughly eight highly homologous variants that appeared characteristic of ankylosing spondylitis blood.

Sequences were obtained from blood, either unsorted or a sorted T cell fraction (not recorded which). V gene TRBV12-3 or TRBV12-4 combines with J gene TRBJ2-2, with 8 bases fitting TRBD1. The source of this sequence is a male donor with ankylosing spondylitis. CDR3 coding DNA: TGTGCCAGCAACGATCGTACCGGGACAGGGAACACCGGGGAGCTGTTTTTT. Its protein product is CASNDRTGTGNTGELFF.